The 8 T cell receptor beta chains below come from one sample, sequenced in a study of blood T cell repertoires in COVID-19. TCRdb keeps only in-frame clones here, not all; method: immunoSEQ multiplex PCR. Altogether almost 350,000 clones are present, over 85% being singletons, with the ten largest covering under 5%. The specimen sequenced was peripheral blood. These receptor sequences come from a woman aged 55-69 years with COVID-19, enrolled during active disease.

The chain recombines TRBV12-3 or TRBV12-4 with TRBJ2-3; 7 bases are shared with TRBD2. V lost 6 bases, J lost 6 bases, and 3 bases stayed unmatched. The CDR3 contains 12 residues. The CDR3 sequence is CASSRGGDTQYF. In nucleotides, the CDR3 is TGTGCCAGCAGCCGGGGAGGGGATACGCAGTATTTT.

CDR3 DNA: TGCGCCAGCAGCTTCACAGGGCTCGAGCAGTACTTC. The encoded protein is CASSFTGLEQYF. V and J are TRBV5-1 and TRBJ2-7; a weak D match, TRBD1 (6 bases). The CDR3 runs 12 residues. Trimming removed 2 bases from V and 6 bases from J, with 9 bases in between. Germline assignment: CDR1 SGHRS and CDR2 YFSETQ.

The rearrangement joins TRBV11-2 to TRBJ2-5; TRBD2 matches 9 bases. Germline V lookup: CDR1 SGHAT, CDR2 FQNNGV. The CDR3 length is 15 residues. The junction had 5 bases not matched to a gene; V was cut back by 5 bases and J by 1 base. CDR3 sequence (DNA): TGTGCCAGCAGCCATAGCGGGGGACTCCAAGAGACCCAGTACTTC. It encodes CASSHSGGLQETQYF.

This clone showed up just once. This sequence joins TRBV9 and TRBJ1-5, with D perhaps TRBD1 (5 bases). The V gene's germline CDR1 is SGDLS and CDR2 YYNGEE. Trimming stripped 0 bases from V and 0 bases from J, with 7 bases between. The CDR3 loop spans 15 amino acids. This chain's CDR3 is CASSVEGNSNQPQHF. The CDR3, as DNA: TGTGCCAGCAGCGTAGAGGGGAATAGCAATCAGCCCCAGCATTTT.

This chain links TRBV10-3 with TRBJ2-6; no definite D call. The V gene lost 3 bases and the J gene lost 0 bases, with 6 bases spanning the gap. CDR1 and CDR2 from the germline V gene are ENHRY and SYGVKD. This CDR3 has 15 amino acids. CDR3 residues: CAISEGDSGANVLTF. CDR3 coding DNA: TGTGCCATCAGTGAAGGAGACTCTGGGGCCAACGTCCTGACTTTC.

The chain recombines TRBV28 with TRBJ2-2, with D possibly TRBD1 on 5 matching bases. Germline assignment: CDR1 MDHEN and CDR2 SYDVKM. V was clipped by 7 bases and J by 7 bases, with 16 bases between them. This CDR3 has 14 residues. The CDR3 DNA follows: TGTGCCAGCATCAAATCTCAGGGTTACGGGGAGCTGTTTTTT. This gives the protein CASIKSQGYGELFF.

The CDR3 sequence: CASSQDLRGGGTDTQYF. In DNA, the CDR3 is TGTGCCAGCAGCCAAGATCTCCGCGGGGGCGGCACAGATACGCAGTATTTT. The chain carries TRBV3-1 (or the pseudogene TRBV3-2) and TRBJ2-3; perhaps TRBD2 as D (7 bases). Germline CDR1 LGHDT, CDR2 YNNKEL (reference sequence). Trimming removed 0 bases from V and 1 base from J, with 14 bases in between. The CDR3 is 17 residues long.

The chain combines TRBV7-6 with TRBJ1-1, with D perhaps matching TRBD1 (6 bases). The CDR3 covers 17 residues. Trimming took 4 bases from V and 3 from J, leaving 21 bases between them. Germline-derived CDR1 and CDR2 are SGHVS and FNYEAQ. CDR3 amino acids: CASSSSRDKIGDTEAFF. The CDR3, as DNA: TGTGCCAGCAGCTCAAGCCGGGACAAAATCGGGGACACTGAAGCTTTCTTT. The complete variable domain, with remaining parts taken from reference TRBV7-6 and TRBJ1-1, reads GAGVSQSPRYKVTKRGQDVALRCDPISGHVSLYWYRQALGQGPEFLTYFNYEAQQDKSGLPNDRFSAERPEGSISTLTIQRTEQRDSAMYRCASSSSRDKIGDTEAFFGQGTRLTVV.